Described below is a single T cell receptor beta chain sequence and its context. This sample was taken from a study of blood T cell repertoires in COVID-19. The wider study: The study drew acute and convalescent COVID-19 samples from the United States, Italy and Spain. Sources were T cells, B-cell-depleted T cells, or PBMCs; the material itself was cDNA or gDNA.

This CDR3 is 11 amino acids long. The germline gives CDR1 LGHDT, CDR2 YNNKEL (reference sequence). Trimming removed 1 base from V and 6 bases from J, with 4 bases in between. Authors' methods: For nucleated cells, counts were estimated from reference gene primer amplification. The protocol was immunoSEQ multiplex PCR, while the TCRdb copy is restricted to in-frame clones and leaves out a portion. The V and J calls and clone size come from that table; D and trimming were worked out from the DNA. The data show approximately 150,000 clones, about 83% seen once. The J gene is TRBJ2-7, the V gene TRBV3-1 (or the pseudogene TRBV3-2); D not certain. The TCR comes from a woman in her fifties or sixties with active or convalescent COVID-19. The sample consisted of peripheral blood. The CDR3 protein is CASSQGGEQYF. The DNA of the CDR3 is TGTGCCAGCAGCCAAGGAGGCGAGCAGTACTTC.